This T cell receptor beta chain was sequenced for a study of human T cells and chemical hapten exposure. Across the whole study: TCR yields per sample varied, mainly owing to small pooled library volume differences.

Using its own MiXCR run on the RACE reads, TCRdb lists one record per CDR3 protein. This sample has some 340,000 distinct CDR3 sequences, with approximately 6.9% found just once. At least ten counts were recorded for this clonotype. Its cognate antigen is unknown. Overall study results and limits: Donors were affected by alopecia, so their immune reaction might vary from that of healthy individuals.

Stated time point: patch test 1, 2 weeks after DPC sensitization. Treatment of the sample: therapeutic diphenylcyclopropenone sensitization with weekly scalp DPC. Per the germline V gene, CDR1 is LGHDT and CDR2 is YNNKEL (reference sequence). Trimming shortened V by 0 bases and J by 13 bases, and 13 bases separated the two germline ends. The CDR3 has 13 amino acids. This clonotype originated in a woman aged 18-29 years with alopecia areata. Some clones in this sample may be carry-over from other donors' samples. The material sequenced was whole blood, taken in connection with sensitization to the hapten diphenylcyclopropenone (DPC). This chain connects TRBV3-1 to TRBJ2-1; TRBD1 is a possible D gene (5 bases). CDR3 loop: CASSQDWAGPQFF. The CDR3 DNA is TGTGCCAGCAGCCAAGATTGGGCAGGGCCTCAGTTCTTC.